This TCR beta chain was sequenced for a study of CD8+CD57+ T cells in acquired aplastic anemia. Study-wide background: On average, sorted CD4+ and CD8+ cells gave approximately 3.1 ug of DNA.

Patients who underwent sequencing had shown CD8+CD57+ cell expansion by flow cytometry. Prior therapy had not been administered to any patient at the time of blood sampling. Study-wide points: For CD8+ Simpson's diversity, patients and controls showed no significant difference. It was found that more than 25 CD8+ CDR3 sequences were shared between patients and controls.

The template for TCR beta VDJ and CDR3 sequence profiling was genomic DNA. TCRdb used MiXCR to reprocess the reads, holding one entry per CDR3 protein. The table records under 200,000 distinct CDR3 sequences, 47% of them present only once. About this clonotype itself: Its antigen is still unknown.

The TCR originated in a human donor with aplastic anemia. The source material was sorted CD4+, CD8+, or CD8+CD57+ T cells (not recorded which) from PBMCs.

The CDR3, as DNA: TGTGCCATCAGCCCGGGACAGGGCTATAACACCGGGGAGCTGTTTTTT. Amino acid sequence: CAISPGQGYNTGELFF. V gene TRBV10-3 combines with J gene TRBJ2-2; TRBD1 matches 9 bases. Germline lookup yields CDR1 ENHRY and CDR2 SYGVKD. V dropped 6 bases and J dropped 2; count of bases not matched to a gene: 7. The CDR3 is 16 amino acids.